This T cell receptor (beta chain) was captured by sequencing in a study of cytomegalovirus exposure and HLA in healthy donors. Background on the study: The roughly 130 validation repertoires used the same platform as the roughly 700 first-cohort repertoires (as reported by a later analysis). General study points: The classifier, whose performance was assessed in both the original and validation cohorts, reportedly diagnosed cytomegalovirus status with high specificity and sensitivity.

The method was immunoSEQ multiplex PCR; TCRdb's version includes in-frame clones alone and lacks a portion of them. The sample consists of about 78,000 clones, 90% to 97% of them appearing once. This clone turned up a few times. Antigen: not known. CDR1 and CDR2 (germline): SGHNT, YYREEE (reference sequence). The CDR3 loop spans 16 amino acids. V shed 1 base and J shed 0 bases, with 13 bases lying between them. This chain uses TRBV5-4 with TRBJ2-5; D may be TRBD2 (7 bases). The receptor was isolated from a man aged 18 to 29 in good health and CMV-seropositive. Sequences were obtained from PBMCs. DNA for the CDR3: TGTGCCAGCAGCTTGTTCAGGGGAGGGTACCAAGAGACCCAGTACTTC. This gives the protein CASSLFRGGYQETQYF.